These 7 T cell receptor beta chains originate from one sample sequenced in a study of long-term antiretroviral therapy in people with HIV. Survey-level resolution applied to immunoSEQ assay v3.0. Produced via immunoSEQ multiplex PCR; TCRdb's table is partial and in-frame only. The sample contains about 14,000 clones, roughly 86% of which appear only once. Here the sequenced sample was unsorted PBMCs, taken 6.2 years after starting antiretroviral therapy. These receptors all come from a man aged 40-50 years with HIV.

The V gene is TRBV4-3, the J gene TRBJ2-3; D not resolved. The CDR3 is made up of 15 amino acids. V lost 0 bases and J 2 bases, leaving 9 bases between the germline ends. The germline gives CDR1 LGHNA, CDR2 YSLEER. CDR3 amino acids: CASSQDSGFTDTQYF. CDR3 DNA: TGCGCCAGCAGCCAAGACTCCGGGTTCACAGATACGCAGTATTTT.

The chain uses TRBV11-2 and TRBJ2-4; no firm D call. The CDR3 runs 15 residues. Germline CDR1 and CDR2: SGHAT and FQNNGV. V lost 0 bases and J lost 7, with 13 bases in between. This CDR3 is CASSLERHRVNIQYF. The CDR3 nucleotides read TGTGCCAGCAGCTTAGAGCGGCATCGGGTTAACATTCAGTACTTC.

This CDR3 reads CASSDSTGSDTQYF. CDR3 coding DNA: TGTGCCAGCAGTGACTCGACAGGTTCAGATACGCAGTATTTT. The V and J genes are TRBV6-4 and TRBJ2-3; possible D gene TRBD1, 6 bases. Trimming took off 0 bases at V and 4 bases at J, with 8 bases between the two ends. CDR3 length: 14 residues. Germline CDR1 and CDR2: MRHNA and SNTAGT.

By share of the sample, this clone is medium-sized. This sequence joins TRBV29-1 and TRBJ2-1; the D gene is possibly TRBD2 (7 bases). The germline CDR1 and CDR2 sequences are SQVTM and ANQGSEA. The CDR3 sequence is 15 residues long. V lost 5 bases, J lost 5 bases, and 19 bases lay in between. The CDR3 DNA reads as TGCAGCGTTTGGGGGGGCGCTAGAAGGGACAATGAGCAGTTCTTC. Its protein product is CSVWGGARRDNEQFF.

The CDR3: CAWSDGTTNTGELFF. The CDR3 nucleotides are TGTGCCTGGAGTGACGGGACCACGAACACCGGGGAGCTGTTTTTT. The J gene is TRBJ2-2, the V gene TRBV30, with D possibly called TRBD1 or TRBD2 (5 bases each). There are 15 residues in the CDR3. Germline loops: CDR1 GTSNPN, CDR2 SVGIG (reference sequence). V dropped 1 base and J dropped 0 bases, with 9 bases sitting between them. Supplemented by reference TRBV30 and TRBJ2-2, the full variable domain reads SQTIHQWPATLVQPVGSPLSLECTVEGTSNPNLYWYRQAAGRGLQLLFYSVGIGQISSEVPQNLSASRPQDRQFILSSKKLLLSDSGFYLCAWSDGTTNTGELFFGEGSRLTVL.

The chain carries TRBV27 and TRBJ2-1; TRBD2 might be the D (6 bases). Trimming shortened V by 6 bases and J by 2 bases, and 11 bases separated the two germline ends. This CDR3 has 14 amino acids. Per germline, CDR1 MNHEY and CDR2 SMNVEV (reference sequence). CDR3 sequence: CASRTWGAYNEQFF. DNA of the CDR3: TGTGCCAGCAGAACCTGGGGGGCCTACAATGAGCAGTTCTTC.

The chain is built from TRBV6-5 and TRBJ1-5; TRBD1 agrees at 8 bases. V shed 4 bases and J 5 bases; nucleotides not matched to a gene: 4. Germline loops: CDR1 MNHEY, CDR2 SVGAGI. The CDR3 length is 14 residues. CDR3 nucleotide sequence: TGTGCCAGCAGTTTGGACAGGGTATATCAGCCCCAGCATTTT. This translates into CASSLDRVYQPQHF.